One and the same sample provided the 3 T cell receptor beta chains below, sequenced in a study of neurological immune-mediated disorders (dated by TCRdb to about 2019). Receptor libraries were prepared by 5' RACE. The instrument was an Illumina HiSeq 2500. In-frame beta chains were kept once TCRdb had trimmed the public reads at Q25 with fastp and called clones with MiXCR. Duplicate CDR3 protein sequences are folded into a single record with the most common DNA and genes. The sample yields under 60,000 distinct CDR3 sequences; approximately 17% were counted once. The ten largest clones take up more than 3.5% of the sample. Sequenced: PBMCs. These receptors were obtained from a man between 60 and 75 years old in good health.

On this clonotype: A much larger clone lies a single base off, so this may be a read error. The chain is built from TRBV12-3 or TRBV12-4 and TRBJ2-2; maybe TRBD2 (5 bases). This CDR3 has 13 residues. CDR3 residues: CASRGRNTGDLFF. The CDR3 DNA sequence: TGTGCCAGCAGAGGACGGAACACCGGGGATCTGTTTTTT.

This clonotype turned up a few times. The chain uses TRBV7-3 and TRBJ1-4; possibly TRBD1 for D (6 bases). Germline CDR1 and CDR2: SGHTA and FQGTGA. V gave up 0 bases and J gave up 6 bases, with 11 bases separating them. The CDR3 is made up of 15 amino acids. In DNA, the CDR3 is TGTGCCAGCAGCTTAACGGCAGGGGCTCATGAAAAACTGTTTTTT. It encodes CASSLTAGAHEKLFF.

At least ten counts were recorded for this clonotype. This chain connects TRBV2 to TRBJ1-2; D perhaps matches TRBD1 (5 bases). Trimming stripped 3 bases from V and 12 bases from J, with 11 bases between. CDR3 length: 11 residues. The germline V gene encodes CDR1 SNHLY and CDR2 FYNNEI. For the CDR3, the DNA is TGTGCCAGCAGTGACAGGGAGAGACACACCTTC. This codes for CASSDRERHTF.